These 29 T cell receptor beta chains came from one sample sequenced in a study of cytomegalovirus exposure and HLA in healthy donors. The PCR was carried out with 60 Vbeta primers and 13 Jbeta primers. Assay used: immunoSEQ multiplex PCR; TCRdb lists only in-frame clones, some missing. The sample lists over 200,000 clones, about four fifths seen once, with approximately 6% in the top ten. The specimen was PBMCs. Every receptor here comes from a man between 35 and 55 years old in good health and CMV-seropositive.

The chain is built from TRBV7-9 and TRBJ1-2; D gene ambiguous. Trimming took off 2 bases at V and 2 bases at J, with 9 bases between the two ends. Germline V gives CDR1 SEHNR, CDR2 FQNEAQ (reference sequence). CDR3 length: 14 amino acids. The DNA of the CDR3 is TGTGCCAGCAGCTTAAGGACGGGGAACTATGGCTACACCTTC. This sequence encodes CASSLRTGNYGYTF.

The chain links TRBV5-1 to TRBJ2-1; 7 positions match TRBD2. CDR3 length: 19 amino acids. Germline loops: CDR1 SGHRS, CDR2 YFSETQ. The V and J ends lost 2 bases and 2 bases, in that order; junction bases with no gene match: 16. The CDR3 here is CASSFSASGSVGTYNEQFF. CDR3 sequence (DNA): TGCGCCAGCAGCTTTAGTGCTAGCGGATCGGTCGGGACCTACAATGAGCAGTTCTTC.

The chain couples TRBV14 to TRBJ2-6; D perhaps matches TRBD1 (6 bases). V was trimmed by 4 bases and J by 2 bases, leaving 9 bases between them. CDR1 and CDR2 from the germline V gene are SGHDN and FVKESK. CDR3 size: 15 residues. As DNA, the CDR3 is TGTGCCAGCAGCCTCAACAGGGCTGGGGCCAACGTCCTGACTTTC. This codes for CASSLNRAGANVLTF.

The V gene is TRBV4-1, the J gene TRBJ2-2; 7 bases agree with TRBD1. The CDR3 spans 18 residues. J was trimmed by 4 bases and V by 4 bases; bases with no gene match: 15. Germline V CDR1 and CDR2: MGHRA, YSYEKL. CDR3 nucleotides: TGCGCCAGCAGCCGACAAGGTGGGGCAGGGGGTTCCACCGGGGAGCTGTTTTTT. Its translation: CASSRQGGAGGSTGELFF.

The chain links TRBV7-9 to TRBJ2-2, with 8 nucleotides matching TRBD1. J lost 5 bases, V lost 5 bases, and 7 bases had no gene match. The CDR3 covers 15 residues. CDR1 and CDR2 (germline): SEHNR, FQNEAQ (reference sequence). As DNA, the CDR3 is TGTGCCAGCAGCCTACGGACAGGGAGGACCGGGGAGCTGTTTTTT. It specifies CASSLRTGRTGELFF.

The CDR3 DNA reads TGTGCCAGCAGTTTACAGCCGGGGAACATTCAGTACTTC. Translated, it gives CASSLQPGNIQYF. The V and J genes are TRBV27 and TRBJ2-4; D perhaps matches TRBD2 (5 bases). The CDR3 consists of 13 residues. CDR1 MNHEY and CDR2 SMNVEV come from the germline V gene (reference sequence). V gave up 2 bases and J gave up 7 bases, with 9 bases separating them.

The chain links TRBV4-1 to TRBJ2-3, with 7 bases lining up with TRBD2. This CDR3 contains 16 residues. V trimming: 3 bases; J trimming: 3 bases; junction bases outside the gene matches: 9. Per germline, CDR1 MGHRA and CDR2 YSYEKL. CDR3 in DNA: TGCGCCAGCAGCCAGATCCTAGCGGTGTTGACAGATACGCAGTATTTT. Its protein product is CASSQILAVLTDTQYF.

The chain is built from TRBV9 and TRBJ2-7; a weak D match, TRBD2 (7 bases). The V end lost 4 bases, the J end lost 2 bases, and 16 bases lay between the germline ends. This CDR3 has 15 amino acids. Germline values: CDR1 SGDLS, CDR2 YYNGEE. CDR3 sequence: CASSLTGGHAYEQYF. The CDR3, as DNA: TGTGCCAGCAGCCTCACGGGGGGACACGCCTACGAGCAGTACTTC.

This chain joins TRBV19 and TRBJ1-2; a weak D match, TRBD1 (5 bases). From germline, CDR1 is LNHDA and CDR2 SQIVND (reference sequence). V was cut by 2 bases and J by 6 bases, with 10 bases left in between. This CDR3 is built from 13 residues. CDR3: CASSIRGTDGYTF. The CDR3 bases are TGTGCCAGTAGTATACGGGGGACGGATGGCTACACCTTC.

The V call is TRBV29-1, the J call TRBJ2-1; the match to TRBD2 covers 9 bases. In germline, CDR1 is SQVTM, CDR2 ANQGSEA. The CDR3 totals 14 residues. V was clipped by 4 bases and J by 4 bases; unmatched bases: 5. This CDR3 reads CSVVAGALYNEQFF. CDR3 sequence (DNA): TGCAGCGTTGTAGCGGGAGCTTTATACAATGAGCAGTTCTTC.

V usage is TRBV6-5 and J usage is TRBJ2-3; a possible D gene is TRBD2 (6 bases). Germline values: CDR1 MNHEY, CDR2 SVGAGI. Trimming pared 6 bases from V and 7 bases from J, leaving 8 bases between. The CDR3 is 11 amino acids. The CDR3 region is CASSRGYTQYF. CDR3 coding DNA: TGTGCCAGCAGCCGGGGGTATACGCAGTATTTT.

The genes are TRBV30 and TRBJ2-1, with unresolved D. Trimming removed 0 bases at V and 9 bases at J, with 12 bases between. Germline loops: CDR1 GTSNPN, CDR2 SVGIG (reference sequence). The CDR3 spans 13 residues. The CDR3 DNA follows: TGTGCCTGGAGTGTTGGGTCAGGAAGTGAGCAGTTCTTC. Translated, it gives CAWSVGSGSEQFF.

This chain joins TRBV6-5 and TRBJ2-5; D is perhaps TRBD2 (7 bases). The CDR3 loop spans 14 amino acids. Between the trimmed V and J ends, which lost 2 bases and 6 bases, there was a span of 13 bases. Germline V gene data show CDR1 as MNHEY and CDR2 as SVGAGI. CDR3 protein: CASSYVGGRKTQYF. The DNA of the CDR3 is TGTGCCAGCAGTTACGTCGGGGGGCGGAAGACCCAGTACTTC.

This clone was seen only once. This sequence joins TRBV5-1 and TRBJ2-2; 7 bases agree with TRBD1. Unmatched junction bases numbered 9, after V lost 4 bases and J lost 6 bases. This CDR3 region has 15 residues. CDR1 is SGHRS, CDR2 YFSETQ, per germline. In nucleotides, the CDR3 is TGCGCCAGCAGCGTTGCCGGGACAGAGGCCGGGGAGCTGTTTTTT. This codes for CASSVAGTEAGELFF.

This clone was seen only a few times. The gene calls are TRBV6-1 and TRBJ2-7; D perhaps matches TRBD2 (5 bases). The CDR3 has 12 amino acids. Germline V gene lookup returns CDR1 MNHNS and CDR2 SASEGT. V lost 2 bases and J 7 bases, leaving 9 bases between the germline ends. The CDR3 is CASSESGGEQYV. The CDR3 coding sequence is TGTGCCAGCAGTGAAAGCGGTGGGGAGCAGTACGTC.

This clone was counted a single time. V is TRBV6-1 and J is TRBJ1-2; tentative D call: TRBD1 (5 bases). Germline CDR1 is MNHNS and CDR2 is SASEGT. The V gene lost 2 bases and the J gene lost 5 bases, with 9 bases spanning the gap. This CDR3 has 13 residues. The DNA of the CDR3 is TGTGCCAGCAGTGAACCACAGGTTTATGGCTACACCTTC. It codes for CASSEPQVYGYTF.

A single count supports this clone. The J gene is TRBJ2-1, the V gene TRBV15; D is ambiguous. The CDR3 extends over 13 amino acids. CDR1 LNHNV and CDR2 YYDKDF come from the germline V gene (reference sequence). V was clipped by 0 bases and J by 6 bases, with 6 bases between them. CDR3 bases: TGTGCCACCAGCAGAGATTCGGTCAATGAGCAGTTCTTC. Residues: CATSRDSVNEQFF.

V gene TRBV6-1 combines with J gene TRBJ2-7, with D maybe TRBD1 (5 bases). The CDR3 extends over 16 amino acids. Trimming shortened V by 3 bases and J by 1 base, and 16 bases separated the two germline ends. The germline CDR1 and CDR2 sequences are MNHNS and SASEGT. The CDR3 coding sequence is TGTGCCAGCAGTGACAGGGAAAGTTTAGATTCCTACGAGCAGTACGTC. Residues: CASSDRESLDSYEQYV.

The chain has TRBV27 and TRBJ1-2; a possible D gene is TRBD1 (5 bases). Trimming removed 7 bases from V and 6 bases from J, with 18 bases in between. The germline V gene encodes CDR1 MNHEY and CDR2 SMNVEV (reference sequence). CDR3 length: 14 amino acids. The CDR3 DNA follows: TGTGCCAGCACTCATAGGTGGGGCTTTGATGGCTACACCTTC. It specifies CASTHRWGFDGYTF.

The CDR3 spells CASSVATGGKETQYF. The CDR3 nucleotides are TGTGCCAGCAGCGTAGCTACGGGGGGTAAAGAGACCCAGTACTTC. V is TRBV9 and J is TRBJ2-5; TRBD2 agrees at 7 bases. The CDR3 extends over 15 amino acids. Germline CDR1 and CDR2: SGDLS and YYNGEE. After removal of 0 bases from V and 3 bases from J, the junction contained 5 bases not matched to a gene.

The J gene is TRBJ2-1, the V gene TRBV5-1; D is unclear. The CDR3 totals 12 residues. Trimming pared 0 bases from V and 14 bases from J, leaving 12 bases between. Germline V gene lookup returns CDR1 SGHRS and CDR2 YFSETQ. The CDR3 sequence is CASSLEYGREFF. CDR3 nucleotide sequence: TGCGCCAGCAGCTTGGAGTACGGTCGGGAGTTCTTC.

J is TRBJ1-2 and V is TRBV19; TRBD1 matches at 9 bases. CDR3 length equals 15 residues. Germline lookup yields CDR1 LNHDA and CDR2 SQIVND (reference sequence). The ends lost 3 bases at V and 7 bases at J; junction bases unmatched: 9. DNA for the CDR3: TGTGCCAGTAGTATTCCCGGACAGGGGAGTTCTGGCTACACCTTC. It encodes CASSIPGQGSSGYTF.

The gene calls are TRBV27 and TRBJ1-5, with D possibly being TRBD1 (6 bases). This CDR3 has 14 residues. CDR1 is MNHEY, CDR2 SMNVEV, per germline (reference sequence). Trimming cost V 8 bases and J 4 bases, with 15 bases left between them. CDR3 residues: CASGWAGANQPQHF. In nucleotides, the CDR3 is TGTGCCAGCGGTTGGGCAGGGGCAAATCAGCCCCAGCATTTT.

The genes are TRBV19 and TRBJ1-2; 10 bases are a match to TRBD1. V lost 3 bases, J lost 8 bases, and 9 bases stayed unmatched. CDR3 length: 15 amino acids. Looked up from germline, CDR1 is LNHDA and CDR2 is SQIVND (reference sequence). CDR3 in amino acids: CASSIYGQGVRGYTF. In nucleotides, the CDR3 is TGTGCCAGTAGTATCTACGGACAGGGGGTAAGGGGCTACACCTTC. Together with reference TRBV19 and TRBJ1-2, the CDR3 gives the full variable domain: DGGITQSPKYLFRKEGQNVTLSCEQNLNHDAMYWYRQDPGQGLRLIYYSQIVNDFQKGDIAEGYSVSREKKESFPLTVTSAQKNPTAFYLCASSIYGQGVRGYTFGSGTRLTVV.

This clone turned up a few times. The CDR3 loop reads CASSFQRDYEQYV. The CDR3 DNA follows: TGTGCCAGCAGCTTCCAGCGGGATTACGAGCAGTACGTC. The rearrangement uses TRBV11-2 and TRBJ2-7; 7 nucleotides line up with TRBD2. V was clipped by 3 bases and J by 4 bases; unmatched bases: 3. The CDR3 length is 13 residues. CDR1 is SGHAT, CDR2 FQNNGV, per germline.

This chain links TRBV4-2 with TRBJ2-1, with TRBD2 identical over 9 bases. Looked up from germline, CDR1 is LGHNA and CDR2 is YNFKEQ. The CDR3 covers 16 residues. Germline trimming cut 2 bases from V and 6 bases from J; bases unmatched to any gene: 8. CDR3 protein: CASSQKAGGVPNEQFF. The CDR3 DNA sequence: TGTGCCAGCAGCCAAAAAGCGGGAGGAGTTCCCAATGAGCAGTTCTTC.

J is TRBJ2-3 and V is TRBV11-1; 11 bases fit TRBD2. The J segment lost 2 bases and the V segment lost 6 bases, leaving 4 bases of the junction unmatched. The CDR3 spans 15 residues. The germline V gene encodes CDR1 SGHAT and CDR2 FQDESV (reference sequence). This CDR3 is CASRVGLAVTDTQYF. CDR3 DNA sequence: TGTGCCAGCAGAGTGGGACTAGCGGTCACAGATACGCAGTATTTT. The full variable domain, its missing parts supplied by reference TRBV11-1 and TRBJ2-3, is EAEVAQSPRYKITEKSQAVAFWCDPISGHATLYWYRQILGQGPELLVQFQDESVVDDSQLPKDRFSAERLKGVDSTLKIQPAELGDSAMYLCASRVGLAVTDTQYFGPGTRLTVL.

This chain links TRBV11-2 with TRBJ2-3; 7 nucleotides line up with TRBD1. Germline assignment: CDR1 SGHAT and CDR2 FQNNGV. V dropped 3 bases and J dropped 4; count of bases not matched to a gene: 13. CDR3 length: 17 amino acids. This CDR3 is CASSFLPTGMRADTQYF. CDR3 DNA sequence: TGTGCCAGCAGCTTCCTACCGACAGGGATGCGCGCAGATACGCAGTATTTT.

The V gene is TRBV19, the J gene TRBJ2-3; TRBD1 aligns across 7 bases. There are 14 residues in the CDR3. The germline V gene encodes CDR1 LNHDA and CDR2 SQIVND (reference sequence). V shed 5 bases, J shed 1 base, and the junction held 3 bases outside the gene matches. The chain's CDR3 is CASSPTGGTDTQYF. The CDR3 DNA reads TGTGCCAGTAGTCCTACAGGGGGCACAGATACGCAGTATTTT.